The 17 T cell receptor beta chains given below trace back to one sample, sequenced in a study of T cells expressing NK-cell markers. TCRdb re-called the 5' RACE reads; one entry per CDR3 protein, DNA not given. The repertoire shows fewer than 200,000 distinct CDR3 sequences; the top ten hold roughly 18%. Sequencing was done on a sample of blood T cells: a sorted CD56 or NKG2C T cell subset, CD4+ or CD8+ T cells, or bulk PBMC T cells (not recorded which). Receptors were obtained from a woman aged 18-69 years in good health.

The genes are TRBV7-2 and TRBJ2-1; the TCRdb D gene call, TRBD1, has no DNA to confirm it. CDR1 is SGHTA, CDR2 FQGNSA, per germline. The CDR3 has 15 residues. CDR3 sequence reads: CASSLTGQNYNEQFF.

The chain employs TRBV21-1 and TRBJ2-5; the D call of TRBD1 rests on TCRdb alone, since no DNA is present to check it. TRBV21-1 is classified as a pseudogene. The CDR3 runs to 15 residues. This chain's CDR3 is CASSTSVQGGETQYF.

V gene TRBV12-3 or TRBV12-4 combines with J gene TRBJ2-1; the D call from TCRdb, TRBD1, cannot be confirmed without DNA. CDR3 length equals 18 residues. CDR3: CASSPGGALVARHNEQFF.

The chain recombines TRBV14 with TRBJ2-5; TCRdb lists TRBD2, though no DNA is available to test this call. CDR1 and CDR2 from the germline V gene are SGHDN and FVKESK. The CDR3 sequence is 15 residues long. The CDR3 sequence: CASSPRVAGGETQYF. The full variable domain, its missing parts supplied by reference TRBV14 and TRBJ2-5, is EAGVTQFPSHSVIEKGQTVTLRCDPISGHDNLYWYRRVMGKEIKFLLHFVKESKQDESGMPNNRFLAERTGGTYSTLKVQPAELEDSGVYFCASSPRVAGGETQYFGPGTRLLVL.

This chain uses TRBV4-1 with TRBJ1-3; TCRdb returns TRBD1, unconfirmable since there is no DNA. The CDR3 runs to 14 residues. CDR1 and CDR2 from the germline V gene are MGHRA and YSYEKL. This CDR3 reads CASSLGPGGNTIYF.

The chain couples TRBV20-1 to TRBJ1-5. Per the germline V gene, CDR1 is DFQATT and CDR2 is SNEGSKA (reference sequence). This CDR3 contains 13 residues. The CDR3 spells CSATGSRNQPQHF.

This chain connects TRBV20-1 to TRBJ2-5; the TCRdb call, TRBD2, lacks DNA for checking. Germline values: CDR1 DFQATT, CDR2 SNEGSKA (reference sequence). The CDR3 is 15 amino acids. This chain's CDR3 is CSAPYEAGLGETQYF.

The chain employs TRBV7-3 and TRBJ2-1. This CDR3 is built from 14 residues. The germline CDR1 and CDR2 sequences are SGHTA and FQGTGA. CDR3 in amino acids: CASSLRTVDDEQFF.

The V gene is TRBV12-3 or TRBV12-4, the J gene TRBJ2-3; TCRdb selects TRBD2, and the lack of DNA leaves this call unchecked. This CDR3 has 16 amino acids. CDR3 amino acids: CASSDKSSSLTDTQYF.

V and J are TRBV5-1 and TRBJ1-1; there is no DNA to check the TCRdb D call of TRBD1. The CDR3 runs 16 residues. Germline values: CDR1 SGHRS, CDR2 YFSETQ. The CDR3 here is CASSLGLGIGNTEAFF.

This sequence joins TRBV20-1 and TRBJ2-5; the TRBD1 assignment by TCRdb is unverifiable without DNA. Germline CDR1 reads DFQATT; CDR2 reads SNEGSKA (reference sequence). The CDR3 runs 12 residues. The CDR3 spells CSARGERETQYF.

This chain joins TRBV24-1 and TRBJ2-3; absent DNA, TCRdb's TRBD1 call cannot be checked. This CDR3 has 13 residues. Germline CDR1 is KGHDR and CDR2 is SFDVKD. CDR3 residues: CATSRQGTDTQYF.

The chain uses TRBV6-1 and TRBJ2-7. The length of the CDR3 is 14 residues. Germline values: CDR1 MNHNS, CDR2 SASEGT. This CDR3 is CASSELGRSYEQYF.

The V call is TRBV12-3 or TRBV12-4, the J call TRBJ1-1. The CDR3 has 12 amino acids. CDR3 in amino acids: CASSPQNTEAFF.

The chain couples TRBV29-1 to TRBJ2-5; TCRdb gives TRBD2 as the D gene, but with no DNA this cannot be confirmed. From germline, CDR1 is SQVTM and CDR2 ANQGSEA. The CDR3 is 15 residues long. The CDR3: CSVEDRGTSEETQYF.

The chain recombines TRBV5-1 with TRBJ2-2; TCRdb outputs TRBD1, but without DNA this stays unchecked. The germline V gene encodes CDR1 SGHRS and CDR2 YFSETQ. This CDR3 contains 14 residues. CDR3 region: CASRWGADTGELFF.

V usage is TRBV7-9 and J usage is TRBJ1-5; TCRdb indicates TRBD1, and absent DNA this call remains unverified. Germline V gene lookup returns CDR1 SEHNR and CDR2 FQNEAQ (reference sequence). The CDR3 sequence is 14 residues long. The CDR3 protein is CASSPPFGDQPQHF. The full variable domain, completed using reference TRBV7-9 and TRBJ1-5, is DTGVSQNPRHKITKRGQNVTFRCDPISEHNRLYWYRQTLGQGPEFLTYFQNEAQLEKSRLLSDRFSAERPKGSFSTLEIQRTEQGDSAMYLCASSPPFGDQPQHFGDGTRLSIL.